The 21 T cell receptor beta chains presented below share a single source sample, sequenced in a study of identifying expanded T cells in peripheral blood (dated by TCRdb to the late 2010s). Library preparation was by the immunoSEQ multiplex PCR assay. This is the immuneACCESS table as TCRdb keeps it, with only in-frame sequences that have V and J called. A part of the clones is gone; compared with another copy, unresolved V genes explain less than half, and the rest is unexplained. This sample comprises around 120,000 clones, approximately 90% of them detected only once. Jointly, the top ten make up 16% of the sample. The sequencing sample was made of blood. The receptor source for this set is a person between 18 and 70 years old in good health.

In this sample, this clone turned up once. This chain links TRBV21-1 with TRBJ1-3; the D call in the table, TRBD1, was not verified against the DNA. TRBV21-1 is a pseudogene segment. There are 19 residues in the CDR3. The CDR3 protein is CASSAHPARDMSSGNTIYF. For the CDR3, the DNA is TGTGCCAGCTCCGCCCACCCCGCCCGGGACATGAGCTCTGGAAACACCATATATTTT.

The chain is built from TRBV4-3 and TRBJ1-3; 7 nucleotides line up with TRBD1. Germline assignment: CDR1 LGHNA and CDR2 YSLEER. The V segment lost 0 bases and the J segment 2 bases; nucleotides outside the gene matches: 4. The CDR3 is 16 amino acids. The CDR3 nucleotides read TGCGCCAGCAGCCAAGACCCAAGGGGGCCTGGAAACACCATATATTTT. Residues: CASSQDPRGPGNTIYF.

The rearrangement links TRBV19 to TRBJ1-3, with unresolved D. Between the trimmed V and J ends, which lost 5 bases and 3 bases, there was a span of 11 bases. The germline gives CDR1 LNHDA, CDR2 SQIVND (reference sequence). The CDR3 length is 14 residues. CDR3 DNA: TGTGCCAGTAGTGACCGGGATATTGGAAACACCATATATTTT. This codes for CASSDRDIGNTIYF.

The V gene is TRBV6-5, the J gene TRBJ1-1, with D hard to call. The V end lost 7 bases, the J end lost 0 bases, and 12 bases lay between the germline ends. This CDR3 comprises 14 residues. Per germline, CDR1 MNHEY and CDR2 SVGAGI. The CDR3 reads CASTSLLMNTEAFF. In nucleotides, the CDR3 is TGTGCCAGCACAAGTTTGTTAATGAACACTGAAGCTTTCTTT.

This clone was picked up one time. Distinct nucleotide sequences in the sample also encode this CDR3. This chain connects TRBV4-2 to TRBJ1-2; TRBD1 matches 8 bases. CDR1 and CDR2 (germline): LGHNA, YNFKEQ. The CDR3 has 16 amino acids. The V gene end was trimmed by 8 bases and the J gene end by 4 bases; junction bases not matched to a gene: 15. The CDR3: CASSPGQGAGFYGYTF. The CDR3, as DNA: TGTGCCAGCTCCCCGGGGCAGGGGGCGGGTTTCTATGGCTACACCTTC.

This chain joins TRBV11-2 and TRBJ2-2; D perhaps matches TRBD1 (5 bases). The CDR3 is 17 amino acids. In germline, CDR1 is SGHAT, CDR2 FQNNGV. Between the trimmed V and J ends, which lost 0 bases and 5 bases, there was a span of 16 bases. Here the CDR3 reads CASSLDLIREETGELFF. DNA of the CDR3: TGTGCCAGCAGCTTAGATTTAATCAGGGAAGAGACCGGGGAGCTGTTTTTT.

The chain joins TRBV19 to TRBJ1-2; D might be TRBD1 (5 bases). The CDR3 is 14 residues long. Germline CDR1 LNHDA, CDR2 SQIVND (reference sequence). V lost 5 bases and J lost 2, with 12 bases in between. The CDR3 protein is CASSWGRKNYGYTF. The DNA for the CDR3 is TGTGCCAGTAGTTGGGGCAGGAAAAACTATGGCTACACCTTC.

For this clone: A junction boundary mismatches the germline segment, possibly from a read error. This chain connects TRBV7-9 to TRBJ2-7; D could derive from TRBD1 or TRBD2 (5 bases each). The CDR3 is made up of 12 amino acids. Germline V gives CDR1 SEHNR, CDR2 FQNEAQ (reference sequence). CDR3 amino acids: CASSLQPGTGEF. CDR3 coding DNA: TGTGCCAGCAGTCTACAGCCCGGGACGGGCGAATTC.

The CDR3 DNA sequence: TGTGCCAGCAGCTTAGGAATAGCCCTCCCCGGGGCCTCCTACGAGCAGTACTTC. This encodes CASSLGIALPGASYEQYF. This chain joins TRBV7-2 and TRBJ2-5; either TRBD1 or TRBD2 may fit D (5 bases each). The DNA end favors TRBJ2-7, so the J call may be wrong. The CDR3 sequence is 18 residues long. The germline CDR1 and CDR2 sequences are SGHTA and FQGNSA.

V usage is TRBV18 and J usage is TRBJ2-3, with D maybe TRBD2 (6 bases). Germline assignment: CDR1 KGHSH and CDR2 LQKENI. Trimming removed 4 bases at V and 0 bases at J, with 11 bases between. This CDR3 has 15 residues. CDR3 region: CASSLVAVSTDTQYF. The CDR3 DNA reads TGTGCCAGCTCACTTGTAGCGGTAAGCACAGATACGCAGTATTTT.

The chain carries TRBV19 and TRBJ2-2, with a tentative D call TRBD2 (6 bases). The length of the CDR3 is 16 residues. Germline V CDR1 and CDR2: LNHDA, SQIVND (reference sequence). V lost 8 bases to trimming and J lost 3 bases, with 19 bases between them. The CDR3 coding sequence is TGTGCCAGTGGATCGGGGTCGGGGGTGGACACCGGGGAGCTGTTTTTT. Its protein product is CASGSGSGVDTGELFF.

V is TRBV5-1 and J is TRBJ2-1; 9 bases align to TRBD2. The junction had 7 bases not matched to a gene; V was cut back by 2 bases and J by 7 bases. The CDR3 is made up of 15 amino acids. Germline V gene sequence: CDR1 SGHRS, CDR2 YFSETQ. The CDR3 reads CASSLVPSGKNEQFF. The CDR3 nucleotides are TGCGCCAGCAGCTTAGTACCTAGCGGGAAAAATGAGCAGTTCTTC.

In its sample, this clone was seen a few times. This rearrangement joins TRBV4-1 to TRBJ2-1, with D perhaps matching TRBD1 (5 bases). Trimming took off 1 base at V and 2 bases at J, with 9 bases between the two ends. Germline-derived CDR1 and CDR2 are MGHRA and YSYEKL. The CDR3 is 15 amino acids. The CDR3 is CASSQGGAAYNEQFF. CDR3 in DNA: TGCGCCAGCAGCCAAGGGGGCGCGGCCTACAATGAGCAGTTCTTC.

This clone was seen once. The CDR3 is CASSLGQGALEQFF. For the CDR3, the DNA is TGTGCCAGCAGCTTGGGGCAGGGGGCGCTTGAGCAGTTCTTC. The chain uses TRBV7-2 and TRBJ2-1; 8 bases align to TRBD1. Trimming removed 3 bases from V and 9 bases from J; junction bases left unmatched: 7. The CDR3 has 14 residues. Looked up from germline, CDR1 is SGHTA and CDR2 is FQGNSA.

V is TRBV25-1 and J is TRBJ1-3; a weak D match, TRBD1 (6 bases). This CDR3 spans 11 amino acids. Looked up from germline, CDR1 is MGHDK and CDR2 is SYGVNS. V lost 5 bases, J lost 9 bases, and 8 bases lay in between. This chain's CDR3 is CASSRGGTIYF. CDR3 DNA sequence: TGTGCCAGCAGTCGAGGGGGCACCATATATTTT.

The rearrangement joins TRBV19 to TRBJ2-2, with 9 bases aligning to TRBD2. V gave up 3 bases and J gave up 6 bases; unmatched junction bases: 5. The germline CDR1 and CDR2 sequences are LNHDA and SQIVND (reference sequence). This CDR3 comprises 15 residues. CDR3 sequence (DNA): TGTGCCAGTAGTATCGCGGGGGGGCTCGCCGGGGAGCTGTTTTTT. Translating it yields CASSIAGGLAGELFF.

V and J are TRBV4-3 and TRBJ1-5; D possibly corresponds to TRBD1 (5 bases). Germline lookup yields CDR1 LGHNA and CDR2 YSLEER. The CDR3 consists of 15 residues. The ends were cut back, 0 bases at V and 4 bases at J, with 10 bases in the middle. DNA of the CDR3: TGCGCCAGCAGCCAAGATTGGCAGGGAAATCAGCCCCAGCATTTT. Amino acid sequence: CASSQDWQGNQPQHF.

This chain connects TRBV7-8 to TRBJ1-1; D gene unclear. The V end lost 0 bases, the J end lost 4 bases, and 9 bases lay between the germline ends. This CDR3 has 14 amino acids. Per germline, CDR1 SGHVS and CDR2 FQNEAQ. The CDR3 spells CASSLADYVTEAFF. The CDR3 nucleotides are TGTGCCAGCAGCTTAGCCGATTATGTCACTGAAGCTTTCTTT.

The V call is TRBV10-3, the J call TRBJ2-3; 7 bases fit TRBD2. V was clipped by 5 bases and J by 3 bases; unmatched bases: 5. Germline V gene sequence: CDR1 ENHRY, CDR2 SYGVKD. The CDR3 is 14 amino acids. The CDR3: CAISRAGETDTQYF. The CDR3 DNA follows: TGTGCCATCAGTCGGGCGGGGGAGACAGATACGCAGTATTTT.

This chain joins TRBV15 and TRBJ1-4; D is unresolved. Germline CDR1 reads LNHNV; CDR2 reads YYDKDF (reference sequence). The CDR3 is 11 amino acids. Trimming cost V 3 bases and J 5 bases, with 1 base left between them. This CDR3 is CATSRNEKLFF. The CDR3 DNA reads as TGTGCCACCAGCAGGAATGAAAAACTGTTTTTT.

This clone appeared a single time. V gene TRBV6-5 combines with J gene TRBJ1-1; a weak D match, TRBD1 (5 bases). The ends were cut back, 7 bases at V and 5 bases at J, with 20 bases in the middle. Germline CDR1 is MNHEY and CDR2 is SVGAGI. The length of the CDR3 is 15 residues. This chain's CDR3 is CASTAWEGRETEAFF. CDR3 coding DNA: TGTGCCAGCACCGCGTGGGAGGGGAGGGAAACTGAAGCTTTCTTT.